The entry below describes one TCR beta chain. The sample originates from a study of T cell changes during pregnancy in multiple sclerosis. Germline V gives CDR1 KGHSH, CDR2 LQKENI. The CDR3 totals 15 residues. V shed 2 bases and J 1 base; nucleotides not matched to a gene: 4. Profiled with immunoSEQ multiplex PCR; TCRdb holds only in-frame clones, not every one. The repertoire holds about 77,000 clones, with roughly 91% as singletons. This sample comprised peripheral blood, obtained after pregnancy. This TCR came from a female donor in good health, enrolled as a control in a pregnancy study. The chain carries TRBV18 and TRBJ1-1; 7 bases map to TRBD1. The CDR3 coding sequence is TGTGCCAGCTCACCAAGGACAGGACCGAACACTGAAGCTTTCTTT. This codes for CASSPRTGPNTEAFF.